This T cell receptor beta chain was sequenced during a study of response to subunit inactivated influenza vaccine. The study, taken as a whole, reports: Few additional T cells are recruited per seasonal influenza vaccination, authors suggested.

TCRdb reprocessed the RT-PCR reads with MiXCR, giving one entry per CDR3 protein. The data contain 550,000 to 800,000 distinct CDR3 sequences, around a sixth of them singletons. This clonotype was recorded at least ten times. Its specificity is unknown. Specimen: PBMCs from blood, collected approximately 13 days after vaccination. The receptor's source is a man between 50 and 59 years old who received an inactivated influenza vaccine.

CDR3 sequence (DNA): TGTGCCAGCAGTGCTAGTCCCCCCTACGAGCAGTACTTC. As protein: CASSASPPYEQYF. This chain joins TRBV12-3 or TRBV12-4 and TRBJ2-7; no firm D call. V lost 5 bases to trimming and J lost 2 bases, with 10 bases between them. The CDR3 totals 13 residues.